A selection of T cell receptor beta chains follows, all from one sample in a study of tumor T cells in aggressive B-cell lymphoma. Some clones are missing from TCRdb's copy, which holds only in-frame ones; the method was immunoSEQ multiplex PCR. Of 4,500 or so clones listed, 81% are singletons. The sample was tumor tissue. Receptor source: an adult with diffuse large B cell lymphoma. The CDR3 runs from the conserved cysteine through the conserved F or W. Fields, in order: clone size, J gene, D gene, V gene, CDR3 protein, CDR3 DNA. D genes are given only for firm matches. Clone size is stated in some rows and not others, as once, few, many or a class when expanded.

clone size: .; J gene: TRBJ2-7; D gene: TRBD2; V gene: TRBV7-2; CDR3 protein: CASSLGLAVTYEQYF; CDR3 DNA: TGTGCCAGCAGCTTGGGACTAGCGGTTACCTACGAGCAGTACTTC
clone size: few; J gene: TRBJ2-5; D gene: .; V gene: TRBV5-4; CDR3 protein: CASSLAPTGQETQYF; CDR3 DNA: TGTGCCAGCAGCTTGGCCCCAACAGGGCAAGAGACCCAGTACTTC
clone size: .; J gene: TRBJ2-5; D gene: .; V gene: TRBV19; CDR3 protein: CASSSYRDFQETQYF; CDR3 DNA: TGTGCCAGTAGTTCGTACCGGGACTTTCAAGAGACCCAGTACTTC
clone size: once; J gene: TRBJ1-2; D gene: .; V gene: TRBV7-2; CDR3 protein: CASSLARRYGYTF; CDR3 DNA: TGTGCCAGCAGCTTAGCGCGGAGATATGGCTACACCTTC
clone size: .; J gene: TRBJ1-3; D gene: .; V gene: TRBV5-1; CDR3 protein: CASSLSQGISGNTIYF; CDR3 DNA: TGCGCCAGCAGCTTGTCTCAGGGCATCTCTGGAAACACCATATATTTT
clone size: .; J gene: TRBJ1-4; D gene: .; V gene: TRBV28; CDR3 protein: CASSFGGGGTTNEKLFF; CDR3 DNA: TGTGCCAGCAGTTTTGGTGGGGGGGGAACAACTAATGAAAAACTGTTTTTT
clone size: .; J gene: TRBJ1-2; D gene: TRBD1; V gene: TRBV5-4; CDR3 protein: CASRHNRGDYGYTF; CDR3 DNA: TGTGCCAGCAGACACAACAGGGGAGACTATGGCTACACCTTC
clone size: .; J gene: TRBJ2-1; D gene: .; V gene: TRBV28; CDR3 protein: CASRVLVRDEQFF; CDR3 DNA: TGTGCCAGCAGGGTCCTGGTACGGGATGAGCAGTTCTTC
clone size: .; J gene: TRBJ2-1; D gene: TRBD1; V gene: TRBV15; CDR3 protein: CATGRGQGASNEQFF; CDR3 DNA: TGTGCCACCGGCAGAGGGCAGGGGGCGAGCAATGAGCAGTTCTTC
clone size: .; J gene: TRBJ1-5; D gene: .; V gene: TRBV28; CDR3 protein: CASSLWQLSNQPQHF; CDR3 DNA: TGTGCCAGCAGTTTATGGCAACTTAGCAATCAGCCCCAGCATTTT
clone size: .; J gene: TRBJ2-1; D gene: TRBD1; V gene: TRBV7-7; CDR3 protein: CASSSDRGNEQFF; CDR3 DNA: TGTGCCAGCAGCTCGGACAGGGGTAATGAGCAGTTCTTC
clone size: .; J gene: TRBJ1-2; D gene: .; V gene: TRBV18; CDR3 protein: CASSPGGNNYGYTF; CDR3 DNA: TGTGCCAGCTCACCAGGGGGCAACAACTATGGCTACACCTTC
clone size: .; J gene: TRBJ2-7; D gene: TRBD2; V gene: TRBV4-2; CDR3 protein: CASSQVRISGIRTYEQYF; CDR3 DNA: TGTGCCAGCAGCCAAGTTAGGATTAGCGGGATTCGGACCTACGAGCAGTACTTC
clone size: .; J gene: TRBJ1-2; D gene: .; V gene: TRBV19; CDR3 protein: CASSIDGGAEGYTF; CDR3 DNA: TGTGCCAGTAGTATAGATGGGGGGGCGGAGGGCTACACCTTC
clone size: .; J gene: TRBJ2-1; D gene: .; V gene: TRBV15; CDR3 protein: CATSGEERSSYNEQFF; CDR3 DNA: TGTGCCACCAGCGGGGAGGAGCGGAGCTCCTACAATGAGCAGTTCTTC
clone size: .; J gene: TRBJ2-3; D gene: TRBD2; V gene: TRBV11-2; CDR3 protein: CASSPSGETDTQYF; CDR3 DNA: TGTGCCAGTTCTCCGAGCGGGGAAACAGATACGCAGTATTTT
clone size: .; J gene: TRBJ2-7; D gene: .; V gene: TRBV18; CDR3 protein: CASLSPDRGEQYF; CDR3 DNA: TGTGCCAGCCTCTCCCCGGATCGGGGCGAGCAGTACTTC
clone size: few; J gene: TRBJ1-2; D gene: TRBD1; V gene: TRBV7-9; CDR3 protein: CASSRGQVLYGYTF; CDR3 DNA: TGTGCCAGCAGCCGAGGACAGGTCTTATATGGCTACACCTTC
clone size: .; J gene: TRBJ1-4; D gene: TRBD1; V gene: TRBV9; CDR3 protein: CASSVDQTGREKLFF; CDR3 DNA: TGTGCCAGCAGCGTAGATCAGACAGGGCGGGAAAAACTGTTTTTT
clone size: .; J gene: TRBJ2-5; D gene: TRBD1; V gene: TRBV28; CDR3 protein: CASRPSGTGKKETQYF; CDR3 DNA: TGTGCCAGCAGACCCTCCGGGACAGGGAAGAAAGAGACCCAGTACTTC
clone size: .; J gene: TRBJ1-5; D gene: .; V gene: TRBV28; CDR3 protein: CATREEGRRLQPQHF; CDR3 DNA: TGTGCCACCCGGGAGGAAGGGCGAAGGTTGCAGCCCCAGCATTTT
clone size: .; J gene: TRBJ1-6; D gene: TRBD1; V gene: TRBV27; CDR3 protein: CASSLKRTGGTYTDSPLHF; CDR3 DNA: TGTGCCAGCAGTTTGAAGAGGACAGGAGGTACCTATACTGATTCACCCCTCCACTTT
clone size: .; J gene: TRBJ2-1; D gene: TRBD2; V gene: TRBV27; CDR3 protein: CASKIAGNEQFF; CDR3 DNA: TGTGCCAGCAAAATAGCGGGGAATGAGCAGTTCTTC
clone size: .; J gene: TRBJ1-1; D gene: .; V gene: TRBV19; CDR3 protein: CASIGGGYEAFF; CDR3 DNA: TGTGCCAGTATAGGGGGGGGCTATGAAGCTTTCTTT
clone size: few; J gene: TRBJ2-1; D gene: .; V gene: TRBV30; CDR3 protein: CAWSVIRNEQFF; CDR3 DNA: TGTGCCTGGAGTGTAATTCGGAATGAGCAGTTCTTC
clone size: .; J gene: TRBJ2-7; D gene: TRBD1; V gene: TRBV29-1; CDR3 protein: CSVQSMYRGSYEQYF; CDR3 DNA: TGCAGCGTTCAGTCCATGTACAGGGGATCCTACGAGCAGTACTTC
clone size: .; J gene: TRBJ1-5; D gene: .; V gene: TRBV28; CDR3 protein: CASSAPGLNQPQHF; CDR3 DNA: TGTGCCAGCTCGGCCCCAGGATTAAATCAGCCCCAGCATTTT
clone size: .; J gene: TRBJ2-1; D gene: .; V gene: TRBV11-3; CDR3 protein: CASSQRGGSNEQFF; CDR3 DNA: TGTGCCAGCAGCCAAAGGGGGGGGAGTAATGAGCAGTTCTTC
clone size: .; J gene: TRBJ1-5; D gene: .; V gene: TRBV7-2; CDR3 protein: CASSLDYSNQPQHF; CDR3 DNA: TGTGCCAGCAGCTTAGACTATAGCAATCAGCCCCAGCATTTT
clone size: .; J gene: TRBJ2-2; D gene: .; V gene: TRBV6-4; CDR3 protein: CASSSGVLRPGELFF; CDR3 DNA: TGTGCCAGCAGTTCCGGGGTCTTGAGGCCCGGGGAGCTGTTTTTT
clone size: few; J gene: TRBJ1-5; D gene: TRBD1; V gene: TRBV7-2; CDR3 protein: CASSLEPPGQPRHF; CDR3 DNA: TGTGCCAGCAGCTTAGAACCGCCGGGACAGCCCCGGCATTTT
clone size: .; J gene: TRBJ1-1; D gene: .; V gene: TRBV30; CDR3 protein: CAWTSHYVSTEKITEAFF; CDR3 DNA: TGTGCCTGGACCTCCCATTACGTATCGACAGAAAAGATCACTGAAGCTTTCTTT
clone size: .; J gene: TRBJ2-7; D gene: TRBD1; V gene: TRBV10-3; CDR3 protein: CAISEDRGNYEQYF; CDR3 DNA: TGTGCCATCAGTGAGGACAGGGGGAACTACGAGCAGTACTTC
clone size: .; J gene: TRBJ1-3; D gene: .; V gene: TRBV5-1; CDR3 protein: CASSWGRASPFSGNTIYF; CDR3 DNA: TGCGCCAGCAGCTGGGGGAGGGCCTCACCCTTCTCTGGAAACACCATATATTTT
clone size: .; J gene: TRBJ2-7; D gene: .; V gene: TRBV7-7; CDR3 protein: CASRLPRDFLYEQYF; CDR3 DNA: TGTGCTAGCAGGCTTCCTCGGGACTTCCTCTACGAGCAGTACTTC
clone size: .; J gene: TRBJ1-5; D gene: .; V gene: TRBV5-6; CDR3 protein: CASSLAGGNGNQPQHF; CDR3 DNA: TGTGCCAGCAGCTTGGCCGGGGGGAACGGCAATCAGCCCCAGCATTTT
clone size: .; J gene: TRBJ1-2; D gene: TRBD1; V gene: TRBV5-1; CDR3 protein: CASSAGTGAQGYTF; CDR3 DNA: TGCGCCAGCAGCGCCGGGACAGGGGCCCAAGGCTACACCTTC
clone size: once; J gene: TRBJ2-7; D gene: .; V gene: TRBV18; CDR3 protein: CASSPEPGSYEQYF; CDR3 DNA: TGTGCCAGCTCACCAGAGCCAGGGTCCTACGAGCAGTACTTC
clone size: few; J gene: TRBJ2-7; D gene: .; V gene: TRBV14; CDR3 protein: CASSQAVSYEQYF; CDR3 DNA: TGTGCCAGCAGCCAAGCGGTCTCCTACGAGCAGTACTTC
clone size: .; J gene: TRBJ2-3; D gene: TRBD2; V gene: TRBV10-3; CDR3 protein: CAISGGAAGGPGDTQYF; CDR3 DNA: TGTGCCATCAGTGGTGGAGCAGCGGGAGGGCCAGGAGATACGCAGTATTTT
clone size: .; J gene: TRBJ2-5; D gene: TRBD2; V gene: TRBV7-8; CDR3 protein: CASSSGLAGGQETQYF; CDR3 DNA: TGTGCCAGCAGCTCCGGACTAGCGGGGGGGCAAGAGACCCAGTACTTC
clone size: .; J gene: TRBJ1-1; D gene: .; V gene: TRBV7-7; CDR3 protein: CASSPDSIAEAFF; CDR3 DNA: TGTGCCAGCAGTCCGGACAGTATCGCTGAAGCTTTCTTT
clone size: .; J gene: TRBJ2-7; D gene: .; V gene: TRBV27; CDR3 protein: CASSLGVGHFYEQYF; CDR3 DNA: TGTGCCAGCAGTTTAGGGGTGGGACACTTTTACGAGCAGTACTTC
clone size: .; J gene: TRBJ2-7; D gene: TRBD2; V gene: TRBV28; CDR3 protein: CASSAGEGLAGVGGYF; CDR3 DNA: TGTGCCAGCAGTGCAGGAGAAGGACTAGCGGGAGTGGGAGGGTACTTC
clone size: .; J gene: TRBJ1-5; D gene: .; V gene: TRBV5-1; CDR3 protein: CASSLEGGNQPQHF; CDR3 DNA: TGCGCCAGCAGCTTGGAGGGGGGGAATCAGCCCCAGCATTTT
clone size: .; J gene: TRBJ2-1; D gene: TRBD2; V gene: TRBV5-1; CDR3 protein: CASSLGGTSGGMNEQFF; CDR3 DNA: TGCGCCAGCAGCTTGGGCGGGACTAGCGGGGGGATGAATGAGCAGTTCTTC
clone size: .; J gene: TRBJ1-4; D gene: TRBD1; V gene: TRBV29-1; CDR3 protein: CSARTGRVEKLFF; CDR3 DNA: TGCAGCGCCCGGACAGGGAGAGTAGAAAAACTGTTTTTT
clone size: .; J gene: TRBJ2-5; D gene: .; V gene: TRBV10-3; CDR3 protein: CAISESIRGTQYF; CDR3 DNA: TGTGCCATCAGTGAGTCAATCAGGGGTACCCAGTACTTC
clone size: few; J gene: TRBJ1-1; D gene: TRBD1; V gene: TRBV10-1; CDR3 protein: CASSTGQGRTEAFF; CDR3 DNA: TGCGCCAGCAGTACCGGACAGGGAAGAACTGAAGCTTTCTTT
clone size: .; J gene: TRBJ1-2; D gene: TRBD1; V gene: TRBV28; CDR3 protein: CASSSPTGVRKRYGYTF; CDR3 DNA: TGTGCCAGCAGTTCACCTACAGGGGTTAGAAAACGGTATGGCTACACCTTC
clone size: .; J gene: TRBJ2-1; D gene: TRBD1; V gene: TRBV4-2; CDR3 protein: CASSLGQGLNVGEGEQFF; CDR3 DNA: TGTGCCAGCAGCCTGGGACAGGGGTTAAACGTTGGGGAAGGTGAGCAGTTCTTC
clone size: .; J gene: TRBJ2-2; D gene: .; V gene: TRBV19; CDR3 protein: CASAGQVNTGELFF; CDR3 DNA: TGTGCCAGTGCGGGTCAGGTCAACACCGGGGAGCTGTTTTTT
clone size: .; J gene: TRBJ1-4; D gene: .; V gene: TRBV6-5; CDR3 protein: CASRPWGVTNEKLFF; CDR3 DNA: TGTGCCAGCAGGCCCTGGGGGGTAACTAATGAAAAACTGTTTTTT
clone size: .; J gene: TRBJ2-3; D gene: TRBD1; V gene: TRBV6-1; CDR3 protein: CASGLQGANTQYF; CDR3 DNA: TGTGCCAGCGGGCTCCAGGGGGCAAATACGCAGTATTTT
clone size: once; J gene: TRBJ2-1; D gene: TRBD2; V gene: TRBV5-1; CDR3 protein: CASSASGDYNEQFF; CDR3 DNA: TGCGCCAGCAGTGCTAGCGGAGACTACAATGAGCAGTTCTTC
clone size: .; J gene: TRBJ1-5; D gene: TRBD1; V gene: TRBV4-2; CDR3 protein: CASSQDPTGAGPQHF; CDR3 DNA: TGTGCCAGCAGCCAAGACCCGACAGGGGCTGGGCCCCAGCATTTT
clone size: .; J gene: TRBJ1-1; D gene: .; V gene: TRBV7-2; CDR3 protein: CASSLRFGQGNTEAFF; CDR3 DNA: TGTGCCAGCAGCTTGCGTTTCGGGCAGGGGAACACTGAAGCTTTCTTT
clone size: .; J gene: TRBJ1-2; D gene: .; V gene: TRBV21-1; CDR3 protein: CASITPRSRQGENYGYTF; CDR3 DNA: TGTGCCAGCATCACACCGAGGAGTCGACAGGGGGAAAACTATGGCTACACCTTC
clone size: few; J gene: TRBJ1-2; D gene: .; V gene: TRBV6-5; CDR3 protein: CASRRAPNQNYGYTF; CDR3 DNA: TGTGCCAGCAGGAGGGCCCCCAACCAAAACTATGGCTACACCTTC
clone size: .; J gene: TRBJ2-5; D gene: .; V gene: TRBV7-2; CDR3 protein: CASAFQQGEETQYF; CDR3 DNA: TGTGCCAGCGCCTTCCAACAGGGAGAAGAGACCCAGTACTTC